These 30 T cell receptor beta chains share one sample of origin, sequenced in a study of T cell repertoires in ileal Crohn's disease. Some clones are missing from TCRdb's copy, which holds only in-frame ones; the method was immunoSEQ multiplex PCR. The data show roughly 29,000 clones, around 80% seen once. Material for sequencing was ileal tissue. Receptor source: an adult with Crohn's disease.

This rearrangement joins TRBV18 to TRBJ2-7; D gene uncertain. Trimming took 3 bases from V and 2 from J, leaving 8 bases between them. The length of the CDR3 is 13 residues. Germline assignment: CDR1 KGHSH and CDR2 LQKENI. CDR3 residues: CASSPTVTYEQYF. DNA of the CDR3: TGTGCCAGCTCACCTACTGTTACCTACGAGCAGTACTTC.

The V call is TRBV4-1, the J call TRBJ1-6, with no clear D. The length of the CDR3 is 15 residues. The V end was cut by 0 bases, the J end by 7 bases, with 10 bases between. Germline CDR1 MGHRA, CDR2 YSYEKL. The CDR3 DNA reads TGCGCCAGCAGCCAAGATGGCAGGAAAAATTCACCCCTCCACTTT. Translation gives CASSQDGRKNSPLHF.

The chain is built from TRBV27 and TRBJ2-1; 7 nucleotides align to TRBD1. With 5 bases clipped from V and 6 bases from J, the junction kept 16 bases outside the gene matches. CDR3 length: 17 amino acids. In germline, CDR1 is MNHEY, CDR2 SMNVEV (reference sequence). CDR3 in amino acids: CASSQKSRQGPGNEQFF. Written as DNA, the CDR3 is TGTGCCAGCAGTCAGAAGTCTCGACAGGGTCCGGGCAATGAGCAGTTCTTC.

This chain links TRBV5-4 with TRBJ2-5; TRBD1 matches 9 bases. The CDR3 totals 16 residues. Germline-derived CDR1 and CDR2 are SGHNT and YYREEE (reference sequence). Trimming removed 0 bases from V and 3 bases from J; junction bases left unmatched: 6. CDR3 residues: CASSLGGGQGKETQYF. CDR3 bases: TGTGCCAGCAGCTTGGGGGGGGGACAGGGTAAAGAGACCCAGTACTTC.

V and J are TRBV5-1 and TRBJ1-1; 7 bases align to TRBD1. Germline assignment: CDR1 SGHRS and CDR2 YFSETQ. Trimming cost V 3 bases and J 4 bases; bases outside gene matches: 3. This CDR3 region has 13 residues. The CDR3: CASSSTGPTEAFF. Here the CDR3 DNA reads TGCGCCAGCAGCTCGACAGGGCCCACTGAAGCTTTCTTT.

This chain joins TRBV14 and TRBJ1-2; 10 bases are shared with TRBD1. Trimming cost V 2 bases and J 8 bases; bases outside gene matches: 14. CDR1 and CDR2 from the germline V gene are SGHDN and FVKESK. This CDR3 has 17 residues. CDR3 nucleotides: TGTGCCAGCAGCCAACCTACCGGGACAGGGGTCCTCGGAGGCTACACCTTC. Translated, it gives CASSQPTGTGVLGGYTF.

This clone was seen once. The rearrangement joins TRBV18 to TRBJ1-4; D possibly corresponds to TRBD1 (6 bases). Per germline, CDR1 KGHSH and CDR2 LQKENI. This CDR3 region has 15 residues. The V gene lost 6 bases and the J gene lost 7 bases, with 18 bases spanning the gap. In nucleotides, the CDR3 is TGTGCCAGCTCCCCTATGGGGGGGGCAGGTGAAAAACTGTTTTTT. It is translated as CASSPMGGAGEKLFF.

CDR3 amino acids: CAISRGQAGNQPQHF. The CDR3 DNA reads TGTGCCATCAGTAGGGGACAGGCCGGGAATCAGCCCCAGCATTTT. The chain uses TRBV10-3 and TRBJ1-5; 8 bases are a match to TRBD1. This CDR3 spans 15 amino acids. After removal of 5 bases from V and 4 bases from J, the junction contained 7 bases not matched to a gene. Per the germline V gene, CDR1 is ENHRY and CDR2 is SYGVKD.

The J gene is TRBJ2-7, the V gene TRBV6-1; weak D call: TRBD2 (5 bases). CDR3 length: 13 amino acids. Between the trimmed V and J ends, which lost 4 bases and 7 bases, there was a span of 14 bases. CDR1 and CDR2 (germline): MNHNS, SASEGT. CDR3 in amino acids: CASSVRRFGEQYF. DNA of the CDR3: TGTGCCAGCAGTGTACGGAGGTTCGGGGAGCAGTACTTC.

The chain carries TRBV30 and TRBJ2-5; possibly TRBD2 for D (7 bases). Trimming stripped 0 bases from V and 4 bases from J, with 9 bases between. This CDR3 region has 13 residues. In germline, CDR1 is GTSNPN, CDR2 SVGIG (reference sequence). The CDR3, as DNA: TGTGCCTGGAGTGTCGGGGGGCGAGAGACCCAGTACTTC. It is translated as CAWSVGGRETQYF.

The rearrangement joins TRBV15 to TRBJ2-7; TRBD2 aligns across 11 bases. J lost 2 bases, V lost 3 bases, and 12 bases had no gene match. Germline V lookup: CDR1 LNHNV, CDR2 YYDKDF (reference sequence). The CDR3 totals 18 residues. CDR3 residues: CATSRSSLAGGTPYEQYF. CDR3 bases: TGTGCCACCAGCAGGTCCTCCCTAGCGGGAGGCACCCCCTACGAGCAGTACTTC.

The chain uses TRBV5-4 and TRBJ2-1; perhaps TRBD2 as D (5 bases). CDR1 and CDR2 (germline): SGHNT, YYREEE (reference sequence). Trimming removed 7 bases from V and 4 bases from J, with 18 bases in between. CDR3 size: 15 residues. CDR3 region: CASERTGFGYNEQFF. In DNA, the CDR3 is TGTGCCAGCGAGAGAACGGGATTCGGGTACAATGAGCAGTTCTTC.

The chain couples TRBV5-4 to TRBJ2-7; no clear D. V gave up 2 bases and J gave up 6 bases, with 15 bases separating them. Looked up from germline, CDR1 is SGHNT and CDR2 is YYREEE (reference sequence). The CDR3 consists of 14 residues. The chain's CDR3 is CASSFPGDRSEQYF. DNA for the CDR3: TGTGCCAGCAGCTTTCCAGGTGACCGCTCCGAGCAGTACTTC.

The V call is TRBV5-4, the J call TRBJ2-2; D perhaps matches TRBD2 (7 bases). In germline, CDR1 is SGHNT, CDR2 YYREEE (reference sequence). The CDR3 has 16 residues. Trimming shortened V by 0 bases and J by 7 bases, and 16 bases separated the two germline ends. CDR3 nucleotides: TGTGCCAGCAGCTTGGTAGGGGGGGCCGCCCACGGGGAGCTGTTTTTT. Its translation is CASSLVGGAAHGELFF.

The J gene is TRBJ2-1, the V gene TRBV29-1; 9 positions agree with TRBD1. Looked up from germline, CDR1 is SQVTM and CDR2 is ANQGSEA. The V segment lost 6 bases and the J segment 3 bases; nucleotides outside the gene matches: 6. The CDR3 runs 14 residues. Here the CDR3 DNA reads TGCAGCGTCCTGGGACAGGGTAGCTACAATGAGCAGTTCTTC. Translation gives CSVLGQGSYNEQFF.

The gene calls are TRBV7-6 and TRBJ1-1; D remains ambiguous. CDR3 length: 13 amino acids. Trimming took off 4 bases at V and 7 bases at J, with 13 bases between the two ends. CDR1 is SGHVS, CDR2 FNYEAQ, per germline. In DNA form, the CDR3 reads TGTGCCAGCAGCTCTCGCCCCGAGGGTGAAGCTTTCTTT. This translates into CASSSRPEGEAFF.

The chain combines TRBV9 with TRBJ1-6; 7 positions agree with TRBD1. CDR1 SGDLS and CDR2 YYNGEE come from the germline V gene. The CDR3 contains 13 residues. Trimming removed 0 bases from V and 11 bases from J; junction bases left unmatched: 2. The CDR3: CASSVGGGTPLHF. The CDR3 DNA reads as TGTGCCAGCAGCGTAGGAGGGGGCACACCCCTCCACTTT.

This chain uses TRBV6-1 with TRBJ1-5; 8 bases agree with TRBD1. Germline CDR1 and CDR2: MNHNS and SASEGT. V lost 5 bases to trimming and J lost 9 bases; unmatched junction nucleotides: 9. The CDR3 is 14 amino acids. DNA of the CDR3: TGTGCCAGCAGTCCCGAACAGGGGGATTGGCCCCAGCATTTT. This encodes CASSPEQGDWPQHF.

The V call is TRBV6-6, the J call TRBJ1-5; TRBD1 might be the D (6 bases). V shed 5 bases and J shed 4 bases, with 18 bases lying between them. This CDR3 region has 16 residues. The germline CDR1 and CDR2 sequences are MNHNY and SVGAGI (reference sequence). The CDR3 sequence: CASSPDRRKGNQPQHF. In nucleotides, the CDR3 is TGTGCCAGCAGTCCTGACAGGCGCAAGGGGAATCAGCCCCAGCATTTT.

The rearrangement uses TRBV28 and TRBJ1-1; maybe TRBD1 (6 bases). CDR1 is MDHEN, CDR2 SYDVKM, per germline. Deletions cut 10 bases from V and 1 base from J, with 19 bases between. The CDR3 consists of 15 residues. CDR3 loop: CATYIGGAKNTEAFF. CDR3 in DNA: TGTGCCACCTACATTGGGGGGGCCAAGAACACTGAAGCTTTCTTT. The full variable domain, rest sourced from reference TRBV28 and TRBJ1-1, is DVKVTQSSRYLVKRTGEKVFLECVQDMDHENMFWYRQDPGLGLRLIYFSYDVKMKEKGDIPEGYSVSREKKERFSLILESASTNQTSMYLCATYIGGAKNTEAFFGQGTRLTVV.

The CDR3 DNA reads TGTGCCAGCAGCTTGGGCAGGGGAATTGAGCAGTTCTTC. It encodes CASSLGRGIEQFF. The chain recombines TRBV13 with TRBJ2-1; D might be TRBD1 (6 bases). The CDR3 extends over 13 amino acids. V lost 3 bases and J 9 bases, leaving 12 bases between the germline ends. CDR1 PRHDT and CDR2 FYEKMQ come from the germline V gene (reference sequence).

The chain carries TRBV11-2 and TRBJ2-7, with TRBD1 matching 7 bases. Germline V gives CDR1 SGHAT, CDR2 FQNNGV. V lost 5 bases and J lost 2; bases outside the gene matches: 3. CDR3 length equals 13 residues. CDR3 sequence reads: CASSVGTAYEQYF. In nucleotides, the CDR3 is TGTGCCAGCAGCGTTGGGACAGCCTACGAGCAGTACTTC.

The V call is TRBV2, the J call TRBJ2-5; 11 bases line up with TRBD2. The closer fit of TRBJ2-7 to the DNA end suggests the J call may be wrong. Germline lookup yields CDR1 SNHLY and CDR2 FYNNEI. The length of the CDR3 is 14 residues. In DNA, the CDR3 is TGTGCCAGCAATCGACTAGCGGGAAACTACGAGCAGTACTTC. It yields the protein CASNRLAGNYEQYF.

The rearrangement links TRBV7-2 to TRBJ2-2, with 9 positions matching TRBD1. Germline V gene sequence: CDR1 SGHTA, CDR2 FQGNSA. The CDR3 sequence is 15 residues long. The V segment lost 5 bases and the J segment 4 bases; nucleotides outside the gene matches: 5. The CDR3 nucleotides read TGTGCCAGCAGCGGACAGGGGATTCTCACCGGGGAGCTGTTTTTT. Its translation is CASSGQGILTGELFF.

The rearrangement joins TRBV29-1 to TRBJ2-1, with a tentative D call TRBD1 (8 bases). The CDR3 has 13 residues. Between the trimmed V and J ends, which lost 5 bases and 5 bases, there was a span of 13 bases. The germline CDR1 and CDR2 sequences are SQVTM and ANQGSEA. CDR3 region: CSVYRGGNNEQFF. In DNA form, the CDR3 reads TGCAGCGTTTACAGGGGGGGGAACAATGAGCAGTTCTTC.

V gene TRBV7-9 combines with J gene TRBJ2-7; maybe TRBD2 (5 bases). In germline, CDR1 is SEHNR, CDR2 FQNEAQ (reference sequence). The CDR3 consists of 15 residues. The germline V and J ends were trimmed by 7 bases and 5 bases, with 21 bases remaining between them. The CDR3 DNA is TGTGCCAGCATGCGCCGGGGTCCACCTCTAGACGAGCAGTACTTC. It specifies CASMRRGPPLDEQYF.

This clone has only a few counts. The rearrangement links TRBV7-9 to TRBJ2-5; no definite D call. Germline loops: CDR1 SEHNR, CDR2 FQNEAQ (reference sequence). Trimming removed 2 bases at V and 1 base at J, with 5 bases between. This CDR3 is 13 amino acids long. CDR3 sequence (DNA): TGTGCCAGCAGCTTATCCGTCCAAGAGACCCAGTACTTC. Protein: CASSLSVQETQYF.

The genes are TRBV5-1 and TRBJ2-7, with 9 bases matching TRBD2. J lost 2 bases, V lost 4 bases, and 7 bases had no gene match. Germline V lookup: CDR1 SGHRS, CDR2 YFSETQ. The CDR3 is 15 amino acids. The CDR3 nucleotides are TGCGCCAGCAGCCCTACGAGCGGGGGGACCTACGAGCAGTACTTC. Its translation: CASSPTSGGTYEQYF.

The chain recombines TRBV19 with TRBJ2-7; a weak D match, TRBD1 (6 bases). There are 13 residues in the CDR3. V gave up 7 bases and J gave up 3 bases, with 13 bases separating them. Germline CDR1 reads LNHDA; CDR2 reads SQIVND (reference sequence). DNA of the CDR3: TGTGCCAGTACCGCGGACAGCTACTACGAGCAGTACTTC. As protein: CASTADSYYEQYF. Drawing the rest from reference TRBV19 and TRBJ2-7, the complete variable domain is DGGITQSPKYLFRKEGQNVTLSCEQNLNHDAMYWYRQDPGQGLRLIYYSQIVNDFQKGDIAEGYSVSREKKESFPLTVTSAQKNPTAFYLCASTADSYYEQYFGPGTRLTVT.

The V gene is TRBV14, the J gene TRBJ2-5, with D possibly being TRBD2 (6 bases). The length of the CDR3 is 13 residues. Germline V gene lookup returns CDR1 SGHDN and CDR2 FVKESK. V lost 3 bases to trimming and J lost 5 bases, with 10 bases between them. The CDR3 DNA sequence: TGTGCCAGCAGCCAGTCCGGGACTGAGACCCAGTACTTC. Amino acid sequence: CASSQSGTETQYF.